The rows below give T cell receptor beta chains drawn from one sample of a study of CD8+ T cells in alopecia areata. Profiled with immunoSEQ multiplex PCR; TCRdb holds only in-frame clones, not every one. The sample consists of 110,000 to 150,000 clones, roughly 50% of them appearing once. Sequencing used CD4+ T cells sorted from blood, obtained at week 0. These receptors came from a human donor with alopecia areata. CDR3s leave out the opening cysteine and the closing phenylalanine or tryptophan. Size values are once, few and many counts, or a class for expanded clones, and some rows have none.

clone_size,j_call,v_call,cdr3_aa
NA,TRBJ2-7,TRBV25-1,ASRAASLFEQY
NA,TRBJ2-1,TRBV11-3,ASSSRGTSYNEQF
NA,TRBJ2-1,TRBV10-3,AIRGTGIYNEQF
NA,TRBJ1-1,TRBV29-1,SVERENTEAF
few,TRBJ2-5,TRBV2,ASSGLAGVQETQY
NA,TRBJ2-7,TRBV7-9,ASSLGRGPYEQY
NA,TRBJ1-6,TRBV30,AWSVSSPLH
few,TRBJ1-2,TRBV7-2,ASSFFDRDGYT
NA,TRBJ1-2,TRBV30,AWSLSVDGYT
few,TRBJ2-5,TRBV7-2,ASSPSAGETQY
NA,TRBJ2-3,TRBV5-1,ASSPTTGTDTQY